This T cell receptor beta chain was recovered during a study of blood T cell repertoires in COVID-19. Libraries were prepared by immunoSEQ multiplex PCR; TCRdb keeps only in-frame clonotypes and omits some of them. The table lists about 200,000 clones, 88% of them singletons. Per the germline V gene, CDR1 is LGHDT and CDR2 is YNNKEL (reference sequence). This CDR3 contains 13 residues. V was cut by 3 bases and J by 13 bases, with 13 bases left in between. The source of this sequence is a young man with active or convalescent COVID-19. Sequencing used peripheral blood. The chain is built from TRBV3-1 (or the pseudogene TRBV3-2) and TRBJ1-6; weak D call: TRBD1 (6 bases). In DNA, the CDR3 is TGTGCCAGCAGCCAGGGAAGGGGGTCTCCCCTCCACTTT. Translated, it gives CASSQGRGSPLHF.